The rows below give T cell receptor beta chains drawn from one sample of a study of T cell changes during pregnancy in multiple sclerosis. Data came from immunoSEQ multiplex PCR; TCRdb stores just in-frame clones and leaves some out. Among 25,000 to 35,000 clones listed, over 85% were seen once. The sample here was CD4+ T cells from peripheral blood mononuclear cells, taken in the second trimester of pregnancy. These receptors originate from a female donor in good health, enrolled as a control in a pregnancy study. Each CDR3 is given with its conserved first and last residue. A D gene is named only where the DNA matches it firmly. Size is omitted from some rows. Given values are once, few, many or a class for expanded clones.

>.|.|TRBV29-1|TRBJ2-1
CSVDSGRPSSYNEQFF
TGCAGCGTTGATTCAGGTCGGCCAAGCTCCTACAATGAGCAGTTCTTC
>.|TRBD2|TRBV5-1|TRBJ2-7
CASSLGSGKPYEQYF
TGCGCCAGCAGCTTGGGGAGCGGGAAACCCTACGAGCAGTACTTC
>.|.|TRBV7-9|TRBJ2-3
CASSLWAGAGDGTDTQYF
TGTGCCAGCAGCTTATGGGCAGGGGCGGGAGATGGCACAGATACGCAGTATTTT
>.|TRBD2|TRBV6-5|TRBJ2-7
CASSRAGGSREQYF
TGTGCCAGCAGTCGGGCGGGGGGGTCTCGGGAGCAGTACTTC
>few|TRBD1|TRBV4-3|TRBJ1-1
CASSQDRGLVAFF
TGCGCCAGCAGCCAAGACAGGGGGCTTGTAGCTTTCTTT
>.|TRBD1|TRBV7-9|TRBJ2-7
CASSRQGASYEQYF
TGTGCCAGCTCACGACAGGGGGCGAGCTACGAGCAGTACTTC
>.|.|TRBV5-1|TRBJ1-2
CASSLGVRDGYTF
TGCGCCAGCAGCTTGGGAGTGCGAGATGGCTACACCTTC
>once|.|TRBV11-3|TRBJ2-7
CASSVPSYEQYF
TGTGCCAGCAGCGTCCCGTCCTACGAGCAGTACTTC
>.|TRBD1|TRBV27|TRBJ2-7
CASTLTGIIPTYEQYF
TGTGCCAGCACCTTGACAGGGATCATACCAACCTACGAGCAGTACTTC
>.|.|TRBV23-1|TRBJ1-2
CASSQFGEANYGYTF
TGCGCCAGCAGTCAGTTCGGGGAAGCTAACTATGGCTACACCTTC
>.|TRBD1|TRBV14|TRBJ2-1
CASSQDLAQGVFRNEQFF
TGTGCCAGCAGCCAAGATTTAGCACAGGGGGTTTTCAGGAATGAGCAGTTCTTC
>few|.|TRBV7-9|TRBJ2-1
CASSLSLSIDEQFF
TGTGCCAGCAGCTTATCTCTGAGTATCGATGAGCAGTTCTTC
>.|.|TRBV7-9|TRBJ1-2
CASSLSAIYGGYTF
TGTGCCAGCAGCTTAAGCGCGATCTATGGTGGCTACACCTTC
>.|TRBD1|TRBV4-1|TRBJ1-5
CASSHPSRGPPQHF
TGCGCCAGCAGCCACCCCAGTAGGGGGCCGCCCCAGCATTTT
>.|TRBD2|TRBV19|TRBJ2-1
CASSILAGDNHEQFF
TGTGCCAGTAGTATACTAGCGGGAGATAATCATGAGCAGTTCTTC
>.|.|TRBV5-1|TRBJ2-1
CASSWRPADFNEQFF
TGCGCCAGCAGCTGGCGACCCGCTGACTTCAATGAGCAGTTCTTC
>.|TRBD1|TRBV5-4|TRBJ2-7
CASSRPGTGGIYEQYF
TGTGCCAGCAGCAGACCCGGGACAGGGGGCATCTACGAGCAGTACTTC
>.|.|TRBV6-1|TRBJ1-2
CASSGSGQYGYTF
TGTGCCAGCAGTGGATCGGGACAATACGGCTACACCTTC
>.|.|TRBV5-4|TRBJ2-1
CASSPSPGSSSYNEQFF
TGTGCCAGCAGCCCCTCGCCCGGGAGTAGCTCCTACAATGAGCAGTTCTTC
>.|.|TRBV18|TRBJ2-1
CASSPPGTAGEQFF
TGTGCCAGCTCACCCCCTGGGACTGCCGGGGAGCAGTTCTTC
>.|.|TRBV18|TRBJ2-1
CASSLGGAGGNEQFF
TGTGCCAGCTCCCTCGGGGGAGCAGGTGGCAATGAGCAGTTCTTC
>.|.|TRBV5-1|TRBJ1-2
CASSFRGGQDGYTF
TGCGCCAGCAGCTTTCGGGGGGGGCAGGATGGCTACACCTTC
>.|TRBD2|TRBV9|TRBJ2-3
CASSVELAGGKSSTDTQYF
TGTGCCAGCAGCGTAGAGTTAGCGGGAGGGAAGTCTAGCACAGATACGCAGTATTTT
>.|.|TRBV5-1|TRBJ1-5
CASSLDSYSNQPQHF
TGCGCCAGCAGTTTGGACAGTTATAGCAATCAGCCCCAGCATTTT
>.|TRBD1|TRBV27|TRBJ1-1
CASSLRDRGMNTEAFF
TGTGCCAGCAGTTTACGGGACAGGGGAATGAACACTGAAGCTTTCTTT
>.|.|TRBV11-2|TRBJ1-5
CASSLTERSNQPQHF
TGTGCCAGCAGCTTGACAGAGAGAAGCAATCAGCCCCAGCATTTT
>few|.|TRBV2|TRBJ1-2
CASSAGLYGYTF
TGTGCCAGCAGTGCCGGACTCTATGGCTACACCTTC
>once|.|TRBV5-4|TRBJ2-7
CASSEIGEQYF
TGTGCCAGCAGTGAGATCGGGGAGCAGTACTTC
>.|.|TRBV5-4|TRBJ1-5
CASSSGGGPQHF
TGTGCCAGCAGCTCCGGGGGAGGGCCCCAGCATTTT
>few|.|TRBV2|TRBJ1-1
CASMRDTEAFF
TGTGCCAGCATGCGCGACACTGAAGCTTTCTTT
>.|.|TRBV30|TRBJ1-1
CAWGTQSEAFF
TGTGCCTGGGGAACACAGTCTGAAGCTTTCTTT
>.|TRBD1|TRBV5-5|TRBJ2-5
CASSNLGQGSETQYF
TGTGCCAGCAGCAATTTAGGACAGGGTTCGGAGACCCAGTACTTC
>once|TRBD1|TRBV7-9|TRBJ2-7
CASSSGTGGVEQYF
TGTGCCAGCAGCTCCGGGACAGGGGGCGTCGAGCAGTACTTC
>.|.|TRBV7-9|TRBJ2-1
CASSFTGYNEQFF
TGTGCCAGCAGCTTTACAGGATACAATGAGCAGTTCTTC
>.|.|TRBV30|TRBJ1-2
CAWSLQDNYGYTF
TGTGCCTGGAGTCTACAGGATAACTATGGCTACACCTTC
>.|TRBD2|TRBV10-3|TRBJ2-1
CAISAGGGPDNEQFF
TGTGCCATCAGTGCGGGCGGGGGACCCGACAATGAGCAGTTCTTC
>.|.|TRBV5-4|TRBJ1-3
CASSLAGAGNTIYF
TGTGCCAGCAGCTTGGCCGGGGCTGGAAACACCATATATTTT
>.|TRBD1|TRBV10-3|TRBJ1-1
CAIQQGSFTEAFF
TGTGCCATCCAACAGGGGAGCTTCACTGAAGCTTTCTTT
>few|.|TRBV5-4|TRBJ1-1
CASSPPTGNTEAFF
TGTGCCAGCAGCCCACCCACGGGGAACACTGAAGCTTTCTTT
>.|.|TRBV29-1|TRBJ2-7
CSVPEPRGFNYEQYF
TGCAGCGTGCCAGAACCTAGGGGGTTTAACTACGAGCAGTACTTC